This T cell receptor beta chain was observed in a study of T cells in Graves' hyperthyroidism and ophthalmopathy. General study points: Blood also carried most thyroid clonotypes expanded above 0.001.

RNA transcripts were the template for amplifying TCR beta CDR3 regions. Using the HTBI primer set, a first-round RT-PCR was run on the TCR CDR3. TCRdb itself ran the multiplex PCR reads through MiXCR, one entry per CDR3 protein. The sample lists about 560,000 distinct CDR3 sequences; roughly 15% were seen once. The CDR3 has 13 amino acids. Deletions cut 4 bases from V and 7 bases from J, with 10 bases between. CDR1 and CDR2 (germline): KGHDR, SFDVKD. This clonotype was recorded at least ten times. Its antigen is still unknown. This clonotype was obtained from a woman aged 40 to 50 with Graves' hyperthyroidism. The J gene is TRBJ2-4, the V gene TRBV24-1, with D maybe TRBD2 (5 bases). The sample was blood. CDR3 region: CATSDPPGNIQYF. CDR3 bases: TGTGCCACCAGTGACCCCCCGGGGAACATTCAGTACTTC.